Sequencing of this TCR beta chain was carried out in a study of control samples from healthy donors and cancer patients. Clones were read by immunoSEQ multiplex PCR, and TCRdb kept only the in-frame ones, dropping some. The sample holds nearly 35,000 clones; 80% to 95% are singletons and the top ten take 1.7%. Trimming took off 4 bases at V and 0 bases at J, with 20 bases between the two ends. The CDR3 is 18 amino acids. Germline V CDR1 and CDR2: SGDLS, YYNGEE. This chain connects TRBV9 to TRBJ1-3, with D uncertain. The sample consisted of PBMCs. The sequence derives from a man aged 40-49 years with colorectal cancer. CDR3 in amino acids: CASSSSLTPNLSGNTIYF. CDR3 DNA sequence: TGTGCCAGCAGCTCCTCCCTCACTCCGAACCTCTCTGGAAACACCATATATTTT. Together with reference TRBV9 and TRBJ1-3, the CDR3 gives the full variable domain: DSGVTQTPKHLITATGQRVTLRCSPRSGDLSVYWYQQSLDQGLQFLIQYYNGEERAKGNILERFSAQQFPDLHSELNLSSLELGDSALYFCASSSSLTPNLSGNTIYFGEGSWLTVV.